A single T cell receptor (beta chain) is shown here with its context. Its binding antigen is unknown. No base quality information exists; no much larger clone differs at one position. TCRbeta CDR3 regions were amplified from genomic DNA using the immunoSEQ Assay, a bias-controlled multiplex PCR. The authors' analysis ran thus. The number of nucleated cells in each sample was estimated from the amplification of reference gene primers within the assay. To quantify the absolute abundance of each unique TCRbeta CDR3 rearrangement, sequence reads were collapsed and filtered. For each sample, productive Simpson clonality was calculated as the square root of Simpson's diversity index across productive rearrangements. The source is immuneACCESS, and TCRdb retained only in-frame sequences with V and J called. Part of the clones is not carried over; for the studies checked, unresolved V genes explain less than half of this, and the remainder is unexplained. Clone size and V and J calls were adopted from that table, with D and trimming inferred from the DNA. The sample records about 280,000 clones, roughly 90% of which are singletons. Together, the top ten hold about 2.2% of the sample.

The source of the sample is a study of blood T cell repertoires in COVID-19 (TCRdb year 2020). In terms of the full investigation: Samples covering the acute and convalescent phases of COVID-19 were provided by collaborators in the United States, Italy and Spain. The material from the prospective study consisted of cDNA or gDNA derived from T cells, B-cell-depleted T cells, or PBMCs. The dataset comprised deeply sampled blood TCRbeta repertoires from subjects exposed to, actively infected with, or recovered from COVID-19. The repertoires were made available in a free public database intended to serve as a resource for research on the immune response to SARS-CoV-2. The samples were drawn from two sources: the first 160 participants of the ongoing ImmuneRACE study, and 950 to 1,500 subjects contributed by 6 global collaborators. The sample metadata nearly always contained a de-identified subject ID, COVID-19 status, age in years and sex. Where HLA class I and class II types were available, the types were taken from metadata supplied by the sample provider, not from assay-based typing.

Samples from volunteer blood donors who had recovered from COVID-19 were contributed by a second Seattle source. Collaborating institutions collected whole blood in K2EDTA tubes following their own protocols. For TCRbeta analysis, collaborators shipped samples as frozen whole blood, isolated PBMCs, or DNA extracted from either of those sample types. Study-level results and caveats: Clinical and demographic metadata were provided uncurated, with the amount varying by source and participant.

The clonotype originates from a woman in her fifties or sixties who had recovered from COVID-19. What was sequenced was peripheral blood.

In nucleotides, the sequence is TGTGCCTGGAGTGTACATACTTCACCCCTCCACTTT. Translated, this is CAWSVHTSPLHF. The chain is made from TRBV30 and TRBJ1-6; there is no confident call for the D gene. The germline V gene (reference sequence) yields GTSNPN for CDR1 and SVGIG for CDR2. The junction shows trimming of 0 bases on V and 9 bases on J, plus 6 bases between the germline ends. Taken from cysteine to phenylalanine, the CDR3 has 12 residues. Only the CDR3 DNA stays, 36 bases, in frame from base 1.